This T cell receptor (beta chain) was captured in a study of CD8 T cells in ankylosing spondylitis (dated by TCRdb to 2015 to 2018). Regarding the research as a whole: T cell receptor beta repertoires were profiled in healthy donors and ankylosing spondylitis patients so that disease-linked TCR variants could be found. The full study cohort comprised around 23 ankylosing spondylitis patients and 110 or so healthy donors. Peripheral blood was sampled, and synovial fluid was also collected from ankylosing spondylitis patients. Study-wide findings and limitations: Some motif variants had previously been reported in the synovial fluid and blood of reactive arthritis patients, which suggests shared mechanisms of disease initiation. The disease-linked clones showed a CD8+ phenotype and occurred at relatively low frequencies in peripheral blood. The disease-linked clones were reported to be significantly enriched in matched synovial fluid samples from ankylosing spondylitis patients. A TCR beta motif made up of several highly homologous amino acid variants appeared to be characteristic of blood from ankylosing spondylitis patients.

TCRdb names Illumina HiSeq 2500 as the instrument used. Quantitative 5'-RACE with molecular barcodes was the method used to prepare the TCR beta libraries. In the source study's methods: Disease-linked TCR variants were identified with a new computational method built on a probabilistic model of VDJ rearrangement. TCRdb handled the public reads itself, with Q25 trimming in fastp and clone calling in MiXCR, and kept productive beta chains. One record per CDR3 amino acid sequence lists the most common genes and DNA. The V and J calls and clone size are TCRdb's, not the authors'. The sample yields about 840,000 distinct CDR3 sequences; about an eighth were counted once. The ten largest clonotypes hold under 0.6% of the sample. In the case of this clonotype: Its antigen is still unknown. No quality values exist for individual bases; no much larger clone is one base distant.

CDR1 and CDR2 were assigned from the germline V gene (reference sequence) as SEHNR and FQNEAQ. Relative to germline, V is missing 5 bases and J is missing 6 bases, with 6 bases of the junction outside any gene match. The CDR3 contains 14 residues, cysteine and phenylalanine counted. Only CDR3 DNA is held: 42 bases, read in frame from base 1. Here the chain combines TRBV7-9 and TRBJ1-4; 7 bases in between match TRBD1. This sequence originates from a male donor with ankylosing spondylitis. Sequenced material: blood, either unsorted or a sorted T cell fraction (not recorded which). The CDR3 amino acid sequence is: CASSADRAYEKLFF. The DNA sequence is TGTGCCAGCAGCGCCGACAGGGCATATGAAAAACTGTTTTTT.